This section outlines one T cell receptor beta chain sequence together with its context. This record belongs to a study of blood T cell repertoires in COVID-19. Looking at the study overall: The analysed material was cDNA or gDNA that came from T cells, B-cell-depleted T cells, or PBMCs.

The ends lost 4 bases at V and 2 bases at J; junction bases unmatched: 6. Germline V gives CDR1 KGHSH, CDR2 LQKENI. The CDR3 has 16 amino acids. Original analysis: Reference gene primer amplification yielded estimated nucleated cell counts. Repertoires were generated with immunoSEQ multiplex PCR, while TCRdb's copy carries only in-frame clones and drops some. From that table come the V and J calls and clone size; the DNA was used to work out D and trimming. Among approximately 65,000 clones, 86% were seen once, and the ten largest hold over 4%. Sequenced material: peripheral blood. This sequence was found in a man in his fifties with acute or convalescent COVID-19. V gene TRBV18 combines with J gene TRBJ2-7, with 12 positions matching TRBD2. The CDR3 DNA follows: TGTGCCAGCTCACGACTAGCGGGGGAACATGCCTACGAGCAGTACTTC. Encoded protein: CASSRLAGEHAYEQYF.